This is a list of T cell receptor beta chains from one sample in a study of blood T cell repertoires in COVID-19. Using immunoSEQ multiplex PCR, the repertoire was profiled, and TCRdb retains in-frame clones only, with some absent. Of around 170,000 clones listed, 84% were seen once; the top ten hold approximately 8.4%. Sequencing was carried out using PBMCs or T cells enriched from blood (not recorded which). Every receptor here comes from a woman in her 50s who had recovered from COVID-19. The CDR3 runs from the conserved cysteine through the conserved F or W. A D gene is named only where the DNA matches it firmly. Part of the rows lack a size; the others show once, few, many or a class for expanded clones.

clone_size d_call j_call v_call cdr3_nt cdr3_aa
NA NA TRBJ1-4 TRBV2 TGTGCCAGCAGTGAAGCCGGGAGTAGTTCCGAAAAACTGTTTTTT CASSEAGSSSEKLFF
NA TRBD2 TRBJ2-3 TRBV15 TGTGCCACCAGCAGAGTTCCGGGAGGGCGCCGATCTTTACCCACAGATACGCAGTATTTT CATSRVPGGRRSLPTDTQYF
once NA TRBJ1-6 TRBV10-3 TGTGCCATCAGCTCTGCGGGAGGCTATAATTCACCCCTCCACTTT CAISSAGGYNSPLHF
NA NA TRBJ1-5 TRBV2 TGTGCCAGCAGTGAATCCCAGGATTGGAATCAGCCCCAGCATTTT CASSESQDWNQPQHF
NA TRBD1 TRBJ2-7 TRBV4-2 TGTGCCAGCAGCCAAGGGCAGGGGGATTACGAGCAGTACTTC CASSQGQGDYEQYF
NA NA TRBJ2-3 TRBV7-9 TGTGCCAGCAGCTCGAGGGCAGATACGCAGTATTTT CASSSRADTQYF
once TRBD2 TRBJ2-2 TRBV7-9 TGTGCCAGCAGCCCGCCTAGCGGGGGCACCGGGGAGCTGTTTTTT CASSPPSGGTGELFF
NA TRBD2 TRBJ2-2 TRBV7-2 TGTGCCAGCAGCTCCCGACTAGCGCAGGCCGGGGAGCTGTTTTTT CASSSRLAQAGELFF
NA TRBD1 TRBJ2-5 TRBV7-2 TGTGCCAGCAGCTTAGAGGCCAGGGGGCCGGAGACCCAGTACTTC CASSLEARGPETQYF
NA NA TRBJ1-3 TRBV18 TGTGCCAGCTCACCACCGGGAGGCGCTCACTCTGGAAACACCATATATTTT CASSPPGGAHSGNTIYF
NA NA TRBJ2-7 TRBV3-1/TRBV3-2 TGTGCCAGCAGCCGGGCAGCCGAGCAGTACTTC CASSRAAEQYF
NA TRBD2 TRBJ2-1 TRBV4-2 TGTGCCAGCAGCCCCCGTCGACTAGCGGGGGGGCCAAGGGCCGACAATGAGCAGTTCTTC CASSPRRLAGGPRADNEQFF
NA TRBD1 TRBJ2-7 TRBV7-9 TGTGCCAGCACCCCCGGACAGGGATCGTACGAGCAGTACTTC CASTPGQGSYEQYF
NA NA TRBJ2-3 TRBV2 TGTGCCAGCCAGGCCAACTCCAGGGCAGATACGCAGTATTTT CASQANSRADTQYF
few NA TRBJ1-5 TRBV28 TGTGCCAGCAGTTTACTGGGCCAGGGGAGCAATCAGCCCCAGCATTTT CASSLLGQGSNQPQHF
NA NA TRBJ2-7 TRBV7-9 TGTGCCAGCAGCCTCCCGGGGGACTACGAGCAGTACTTC CASSLPGDYEQYF
NA TRBD1 TRBJ1-5 TRBV9 TGTGCCAGCAGCCTGACAGGGTTTAGCAATCAGCCCCAGCATTTT CASSLTGFSNQPQHF
NA NA TRBJ2-3 TRBV2 TGTGCCAGCAGTGAAGGGGGGCGCCCCACAGATACGCAGTATTTT CASSEGGRPTDTQYF
NA NA TRBJ1-2 TRBV7-3 TGTGCCAGCAGTCCAGGGTCAGGCGCTAACTATGGCTACACCTTC CASSPGSGANYGYTF
once TRBD2 TRBJ2-3 TRBV5-6 TGTGCCAGCAGCTTTAGCGGGGGGGCCTTTACAAATACGCAGTATTTT CASSFSGGAFTNTQYF
NA TRBD1 TRBJ2-7 TRBV7-3 TGTGCCAGCAGCTTATACGACAGGGCCCCTTACGAGCAGTACTTC CASSLYDRAPYEQYF
NA TRBD1 TRBJ2-2 TRBV5-1 TGCGCCAGCAGCTTGGCGACAGGGGGCGCGACCGGGGAGCTGTTTTTT CASSLATGGATGELFF
NA TRBD2 TRBJ2-3 TRBV2 TGTGCCAGCAACGGACTAGCGGGAGATAGCACAGATACGCAGTATTTT CASNGLAGDSTDTQYF
NA NA TRBJ1-1 TRBV4-1 TGCGCCAGCAGCCAAGCCGGTGACAGATACACTGAAGCTTTCTTT CASSQAGDRYTEAFF
NA NA TRBJ2-2 TRBV18 TGTGCCAGCTCACCGTCCGCGAACACCGGGGAGCTGTTTTTT CASSPSANTGELFF
NA NA TRBJ2-3 TRBV6-5 TGTGCCAGCAGATACACAGATACGCAGTATTTT CASRYTDTQYF
NA TRBD2 TRBJ2-5 TRBV24-1 TGTGCCACCAGTGGGACTAGCGGGCGAGAGACCCAGTACTTC CATSGTSGRETQYF
NA NA TRBJ2-5 TRBV7-3 TGTGCCAGCAGCTTAGGGGGCAGCCAAGAGACCCAGTACTTC CASSLGGSQETQYF
NA TRBD1 TRBJ2-2 TRBV9 TGTGCCAGCAGCACGACAGGGGGATCTAACACCGGGGAGCTGTTTTTT CASSTTGGSNTGELFF
NA NA TRBJ1-2 TRBV11-3 TGTGCCAGCAGCTCCTCCGACAGGCGGAGTGGCTACACCTTC CASSSSDRRSGYTF
NA NA TRBJ1-2 TRBV7-9 TGTGCCAGCAGCTTGCAGGTGGCCGGCTATGGCTACACCTTC CASSLQVAGYGYTF
NA NA TRBJ1-1 TRBV19 TGTGCCAGTAGTCTAATTAAGGGGACTGAAGCTTTCTTT CASSLIKGTEAFF
NA TRBD1 TRBJ1-5 TRBV15 TGTGCCACCAGCAGTGCGGACAGGATAAGACAGCCCCAGCATTTT CATSSADRIRQPQHF
NA NA TRBJ2-2 TRBV9 TGTGCCAGCAGCCCTGAATGGGGACAAGCAATCGGGAACACCGGGGAGCTGTTTTTT CASSPEWGQAIGNTGELFF
NA NA TRBJ2-2 TRBV4-2 TGTGCCAGCAGCCTAGTAGCCGTGCCCGGGGAGCTGTTTTTT CASSLVAVPGELFF
NA NA TRBJ2-7 TRBV12-5 TGTGCTAGTGGTTTAGGAGAGGTGCAGTACTTC CASGLGEVQYF
many TRBD2 TRBJ2-5 TRBV7-8 TGTGCCAGCAGCTTAAGGACTAGCGGGGGTACGCAGGCGACCCAGTACTTC CASSLRTSGGTQATQYF
NA TRBD1 TRBJ1-1 TRBV5-1 TGCGCCAGCAGTTCGCAGACAGGGTTGAACACTGAAGCTTTCTTT CASSSQTGLNTEAFF
NA NA TRBJ1-1 TRBV18 TGTGCCAGCTCACCCGCGACAGTGAACACTGAAGCTTTCTTT CASSPATVNTEAFF
few TRBD2 TRBJ2-1 TRBV19 TGTGCCAGTAGTATAGCTGGGGTAGCGGGGGAGCAGTTCTTC CASSIAGVAGEQFF
once NA TRBJ1-1 TRBV6-2/TRBV6-3 TGTGCCAGTAGCAGTTCACGGAGCCTCCTGGTGAACACTGAAGCTTTCTTT CASSSSRSLLVNTEAFF
NA TRBD2 TRBJ2-1 TRBV24-1 TGTGCCACCAAAAAGGGGACTAGCGGGAGTGATGAGCAGTTCTTC CATKKGTSGSDEQFF
NA NA TRBJ1-5 TRBV19 TGTGCCAGTAGTATCCGGGGGACCATTGGGGGTCAGCCCCAGCATTTT CASSIRGTIGGQPQHF
NA NA TRBJ1-1 TRBV7-2 TGTGCCAGCAGCTTTTCAGCGGCGCGGAACACTGAAGCTTTCTTT CASSFSAARNTEAFF
NA TRBD1 TRBJ2-1 TRBV12-5 TGTGCTAGTGGTCCACGGACAGGGGAGAATGAGCAGTTCTTC CASGPRTGENEQFF
NA NA TRBJ1-4 TRBV13 TGTGCCAGCAGCCTACGACAGGCCTATGAAAAACTGTTTTTT CASSLRQAYEKLFF
NA NA TRBJ2-7 TRBV10-3 TGTGCCATCATGTCCGCTACGGGCGAGCAGTACTTC CAIMSATGEQYF
few NA TRBJ1-6 TRBV6-1 TGTGCCAGCAGTGAACTCAGGGTCGGCAGATCGGGTAGTTCACCCCTCCACTTT CASSELRVGRSGSSPLHF
NA TRBD2 TRBJ2-1 TRBV3-1/TRBV3-2 TGTGCCAGCAGGACTAGCGGGAGTTATGAGCAGTTCTTC CASRTSGSYEQFF
NA TRBD2 TRBJ2-3 TRBV5-6 TGTGCCAGCAGCTCCTGGGAGGGGCTGGTAAGAACAGATACGCAGTATTTT CASSSWEGLVRTDTQYF
NA NA TRBJ1-5 TRBV19 TGTGCCAGTAGTAACCAAGTTGGCAACAATCAGCCCCAGCATTTT CASSNQVGNNQPQHF
NA NA TRBJ2-3 TRBV28 TGTGCCAGCAGTTTATCTGGGAGAGTGATAGATACGCAGTATTTT CASSLSGRVIDTQYF
NA NA TRBJ1-5 TRBV28 TGTGCCAGCAGTTTCAAGGCAGGGGAGGGACGAGGACAGCCCCAGCATTTT CASSFKAGEGRGQPQHF
few NA TRBJ1-1 TRBV7-2 TGTGCCAGCAGCTTCACTTCTGGGACTGGTTTTGAAGCTTTCTTT CASSFTSGTGFEAFF
NA TRBD1 TRBJ1-2 TRBV7-9 TGTGCCAGCTTTGCCAGACAGGGAGGCTACACCTTC CASFARQGGYTF
NA NA TRBJ2-3 TRBV3-1/TRBV3-2 TGTGCCAGCAGCCAAGGAACTAGCACAGATACGCAGTATTTT CASSQGTSTDTQYF
NA TRBD2 TRBJ2-7 TRBV4-2 TGTGCCAGCAGCCAAGTGAATCGCGGGGGGGCGTACGAGCAGTACTTC CASSQVNRGGAYEQYF
NA NA TRBJ2-7 TRBV4-3 TGCGCCAGCAGCCAAAACACAGGGAGCGAGCAGTACTTC CASSQNTGSEQYF